This section outlines one T cell receptor (beta chain) sequence together with its context. What antigen it recognizes has not been identified. Base qualities were left out, and no much larger clone turns up one base away. The run used an Illumina NovaSeq 6000. cDNA libraries for TCRalpha and TCRbeta were prepared by 5'RACE using constant-segment primers, with sample barcodes and unique molecular identifiers added. RNA was extracted from every sample with Trizol reagent. The libraries were amplified in two PCR steps, and the second step added a second sample barcode and Illumina TruSeq adapters. The libraries were sequenced on an Illumina NovaSeq using 2 x 150 bp paired-end reads. The published analysis was carried out like this. Demultiplexing of reads and collapsing into UMI-guided consensus sequences were performed with migec v1.2.7. Using mixcr v2.1.11, UMI consensuses were aligned to TRA and TRB V and J templates and then assembled into clonotypes. A clonotype was counted as expanded or contracted only if both edgeR and NoisET called the change significant, with noise models trained on biological replicates. edgeR calls used a false discovery rate-adjusted p below 0.01 and a log2 fold-change threshold of 1. As an exploratory analysis of dynamics, max-normalized trajectories of the 1000 most abundant clonotypes were examined by PCA with hierarchical clustering. Separately sequenced CD4+ and CD8+ repertoires were used to assign the CD4 or CD8 phenotype of responding clones. TCRdb cleaned the public reads at Q25 with fastp, built clones with MiXCR and kept in-frame beta chains. Each entry is one CDR3 protein sequence, shown with its most common DNA and genes. It is TCRdb's table, rather than the study itself, that gives the V and J calls and clone size. Recorded for this sample are 240,000 or so distinct CDR3 sequences; roughly a tenth of them occurred a single time. The ten largest clones add up to more than 20% of the sample.

Reading from cysteine to phenylalanine, the CDR3 counts 20 amino acids. Only the CDR3 DNA is retained, 60 bases long and in frame from the first base. Via the germline V gene, CDR1 is LGHNA and CDR2 YSLEER. V and J lose 0 bases and 2 bases, and a span of 20 bases separates them. The data are from a study of T-cell memory formation after mild COVID-19 (dated by TCRdb to the early 2020s). A note on the overall study: TCR sequence clusters from the two donors were found to be largely donor specific. In a couple of donors, T-cell clones that expanded and contracted after mild COVID-19 were tracked by sequencing TCRalpha and TCRbeta repertoires over time. The cohort comprised two young, previously healthy adult volunteers, one female and one male. What the work shows at the level of the full study, not this receptor alone: Clones contracting from day 15 to 85 had balanced CD4/CD8 phenotypes, while a second wave expanding from day 15 to 37 was biased towards CD4+. Contracting CD4+ clones appeared mostly in the CM and EM memory subsets, whereas CD8+ clones were enriched in EMRA. Some responding clones were detected in pre-infection memory, suggesting pre-existing cross-reactive memory T cells joined the SARS-CoV-2 response. The study covered only a couple of mild cases, and larger cohorts including severe cases with pre-infection samples were considered necessary. The second-wave clones that peaked on day 37 were not confirmed to be SARS-CoV-2 specific.

Ficoll-Paque density gradient centrifugation was the method used to isolate PBMCs. Rearrangement joined TRBV4-3 to TRBJ2-6; the D match is possibly TRBD1 or TRBD2, with 5 bases aligned in each. Sequenced input: PBMCs or a T cell subset sorted from them (not recorded which). The sequence was collected from a man between 18 and 35 years old who had mild COVID-19 (a few samples of this study predate the infection). The sample titles of this study are shuffled in the database, so cell type and time point are left out; the donor was told from shared clones. The sequence in DNA is TGCGCCAGCAGCCAAGATCGCCAGGGAACGGGATGGGCTGGGGCCAACGTCCTGACTTTC. It specifies CASSQDRQGTGWAGANVLTF.